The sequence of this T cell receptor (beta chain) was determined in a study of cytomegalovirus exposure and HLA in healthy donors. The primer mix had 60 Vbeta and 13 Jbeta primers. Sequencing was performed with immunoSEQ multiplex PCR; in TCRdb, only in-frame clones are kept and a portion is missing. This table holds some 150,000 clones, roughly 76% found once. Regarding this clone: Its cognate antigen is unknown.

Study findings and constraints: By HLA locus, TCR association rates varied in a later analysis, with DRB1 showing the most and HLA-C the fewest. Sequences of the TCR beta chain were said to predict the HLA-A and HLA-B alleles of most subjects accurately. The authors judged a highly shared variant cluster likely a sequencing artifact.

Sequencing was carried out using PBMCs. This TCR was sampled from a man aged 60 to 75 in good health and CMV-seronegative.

In DNA, the CDR3 is TGTGCCAGCAGCTTGCCGGGAGTTTACAATGAGCAGTTCTTC. This encodes CASSLPGVYNEQFF. The chain combines TRBV7-2 with TRBJ2-1, with D maybe TRBD2 (6 bases). V was shortened by 3 bases and J by 4 bases, with 10 bases between the two germline ends. The CDR3 has 14 residues. Per germline, CDR1 SGHTA and CDR2 FQGNSA.